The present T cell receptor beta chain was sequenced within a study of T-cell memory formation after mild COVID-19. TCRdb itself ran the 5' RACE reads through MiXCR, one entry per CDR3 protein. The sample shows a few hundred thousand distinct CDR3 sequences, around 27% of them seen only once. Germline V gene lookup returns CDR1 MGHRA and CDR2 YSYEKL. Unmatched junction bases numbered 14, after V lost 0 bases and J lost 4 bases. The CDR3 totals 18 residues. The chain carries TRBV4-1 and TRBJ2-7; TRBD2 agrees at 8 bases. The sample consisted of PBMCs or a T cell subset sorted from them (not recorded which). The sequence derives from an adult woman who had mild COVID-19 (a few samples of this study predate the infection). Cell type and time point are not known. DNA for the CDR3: TGCGCCAGCAGCCAAGACTGGGCGGGGGGTGCACTAGCGTACGAGCAGTACTTC. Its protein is CASSQDWAGGALAYEQYF.